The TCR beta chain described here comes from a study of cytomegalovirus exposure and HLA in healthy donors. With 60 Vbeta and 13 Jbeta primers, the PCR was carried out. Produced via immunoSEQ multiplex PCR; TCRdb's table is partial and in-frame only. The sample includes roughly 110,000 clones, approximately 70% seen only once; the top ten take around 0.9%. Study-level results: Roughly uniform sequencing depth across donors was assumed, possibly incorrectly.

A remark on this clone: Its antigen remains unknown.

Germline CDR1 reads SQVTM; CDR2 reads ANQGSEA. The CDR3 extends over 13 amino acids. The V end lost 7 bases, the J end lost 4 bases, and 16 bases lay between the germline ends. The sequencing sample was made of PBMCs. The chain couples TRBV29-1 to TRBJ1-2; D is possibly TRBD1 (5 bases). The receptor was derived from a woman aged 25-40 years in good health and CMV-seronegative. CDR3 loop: CSALGSGGYGYTF. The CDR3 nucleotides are TGCAGCGCTCTGGGCAGCGGGGGCTATGGCTACACCTTC.